Each of the 27 T cell receptor beta chains below was sequenced from the same sample in a study of blood T cells in healthy people across ages. PCR was performed a second time for about 6 to 12 cycles using a sample-barcoded 5' primer and a J-beta primer mix. MiXCR, applied by TCRdb to the 5' RACE reads, yields one record per CDR3 protein. The sample lists 450,000 to 700,000 distinct CDR3 sequences, 27% occurring once. Specimen: blood. Receptors were obtained from a woman in her 70s in good health.

The V call is TRBV5-1, the J call TRBJ2-3; D tentatively reads TRBD1 or TRBD2 (5 bases each). Trimming cost V 4 bases and J 2 bases, with 14 bases left between them. This CDR3 comprises 15 residues. Germline V gene data show CDR1 as SGHRS and CDR2 as YFSETQ. Here the CDR3 reads CASSPGPGITDTQYF. The CDR3 region has the DNA TGCGCCAGCAGCCCGGGACCGGGGATCACAGATACGCAGTATTTT.

This clonotype came up many times. This chain uses TRBV6-5 with TRBJ1-4; D unresolved. CDR3 length: 15 amino acids. The germline V gene encodes CDR1 MNHEY and CDR2 SVGAGI. Trimming removed 6 bases at V and 4 bases at J, with 15 bases between. This chain's CDR3 is CASSSPPGRNEKLFF. DNA of the CDR3: TGTGCCAGCAGCTCCCCGCCCGGCCGTAATGAAAAACTGTTTTTT.

This sequence joins TRBV19 and TRBJ2-1; 11 bases are a match to TRBD1. Germline lookup yields CDR1 LNHDA and CDR2 SQIVND (reference sequence). The CDR3 is 15 amino acids. The V segment lost 4 bases and the J segment 6 bases; nucleotides outside the gene matches: 5. The DNA of the CDR3 is TGTGCCAGTAGTAAACAGGGACAGGGGGGCAATGAGCAGTTCTTC. Translated, it gives CASSKQGQGGNEQFF.

This clonotype was recorded a few times. V is TRBV7-2 and J is TRBJ1-5; tentative D call: TRBD1 (6 bases). There are 15 residues in the CDR3. In germline, CDR1 is SGHTA, CDR2 FQGNSA. The V end lost 5 bases, the J end lost 0 bases, and 11 bases lay between the germline ends. CDR3 loop: CASSPRTDSNQPQHF. In DNA, the CDR3 is TGTGCCAGCAGCCCCCGGACAGATAGCAATCAGCCCCAGCATTTT.

The chain couples TRBV5-8 to TRBJ2-2; D remains unclear. CDR3 length equals 13 residues. The germline V gene encodes CDR1 SGHTS and CDR2 YDEGEE. V was cut by 0 bases and J by 8 bases, with 8 bases left in between. The CDR3 sequence: CASSLGRPGELFF. For the CDR3, the DNA is TGTGCCAGCAGCTTGGGCAGGCCTGGGGAGCTGTTTTTT.

This clonotype has just a few counts. The chain combines TRBV27 with TRBJ1-1; D is perhaps TRBD1 (5 bases). Germline V gene sequence: CDR1 MNHEY, CDR2 SMNVEV (reference sequence). The CDR3 consists of 11 residues. V was clipped by 6 bases and J by 9 bases, with 11 bases between them. Here the CDR3 reads CASRVGGKAFF. In DNA form, the CDR3 reads TGTGCCAGCAGGGTTGGGGGGAAAGCTTTCTTT.

The chain combines TRBV12-3 or TRBV12-4 with TRBJ2-5; 7 bases align to TRBD1. CDR3 length: 14 amino acids. The junction had 5 bases not matched to a gene; V was cut back by 2 bases and J by 5 bases. The CDR3 is CASSLRGRRETQYF. For the CDR3, the DNA is TGTGCCAGCAGTTTAAGGGGGCGAAGGGAGACCCAGTACTTC.

The chain joins TRBV5-1 to TRBJ1-2; D not certain. V lost 1 base to trimming and J lost 6 bases, with 7 bases between them. The length of the CDR3 is 12 residues. Germline CDR1 is SGHRS and CDR2 is YFSETQ. CDR3 region: CASSLNRDGYTF. DNA for the CDR3: TGCGCCAGCAGCTTGAATAGGGATGGCTACACCTTC.

The V gene is TRBV15, the J gene TRBJ1-2; D is undetermined. The CDR3 has 15 residues. V gave up 0 bases and J gave up 7 bases, with 15 bases separating them. Germline lookup yields CDR1 LNHNV and CDR2 YYDKDF (reference sequence). The CDR3 loop is CATSRDPRASSGYTF. The CDR3 DNA reads as TGTGCCACCAGCAGAGATCCCCGTGCCTCGAGTGGCTACACCTTC.

This clonotype was counted only a few times. The chain employs TRBV7-8 and TRBJ2-5; tentatively, D is TRBD1 (6 bases). Per germline, CDR1 SGHVS and CDR2 FQNEAQ. Trimming pared 2 bases from V and 5 bases from J, leaving 15 bases between. The CDR3 loop spans 15 amino acids. The CDR3 nucleotides are TGTGCCAGCAGCTTACAGGGACATTCTAGTGAGACCCAGTACTTC. Translated, it gives CASSLQGHSSETQYF. The variable domain in full, completed from reference TRBV7-8 and TRBJ2-5, reads GAGVSQSPRYKVAKRGQDVALRCDPISGHVSLFWYQQALGQGPEFLTYFQNEAQLDKSGLPSDRFFAERPEGSVSTLKIQRTQQEDSAVYLCASSLQGHSSETQYFGPGTRLLVL.

V gene TRBV2 combines with J gene TRBJ2-7; 9 bases line up with TRBD1. Germline values: CDR1 SNHLY, CDR2 FYNNEI. V shed 10 bases, J shed 5 bases, and the junction held 12 bases outside the gene matches. The CDR3 has 14 residues. CDR3 in DNA: TGTGCCACCTTACTCCGGGACAGGGCGGACGAGCAGTACTTC. It specifies CATLLRDRADEQYF.

The chain couples TRBV5-6 to TRBJ1-1; D is perhaps TRBD1 (5 bases). Germline lookup yields CDR1 SGHDT and CDR2 YYEEEE. The ends were cut back, 6 bases at V and 1 base at J, with 19 bases in the middle. CDR3 length equals 16 residues. DNA of the CDR3: TGTGCCAGCAACCATTTATGGGGCGGGGAGAACACTGAAGCTTTCTTT. It specifies CASNHLWGGENTEAFF. Looking up the rest from reference TRBV5-6 and TRBJ1-1 gives the full variable domain: DAGVTQSPTHLIKTRGQQVTLRCSPKSGHDTVSWYQQALGQGPQFIFQYYEEEERQRGNFPDRFSGHQFPNYSSELNVNALLLGDSALYLCASNHLWGGENTEAFFGQGTRLTVV.

In this sample, this clonotype turned up a few times. This chain uses TRBV28 with TRBJ1-5; D not resolved. CDR1 MDHEN and CDR2 SYDVKM come from the germline V gene. V was shortened by 3 bases and J by 7 bases, with 16 bases between the two germline ends. The CDR3 spans 15 residues. The CDR3 coding sequence is TGTGCCAGCAGTTTGAGTTTGGGGAGGAGCCAGCCCCAGCATTTT. Protein: CASSLSLGRSQPQHF.

A few counts support this clonotype. The genes are TRBV20-1 and TRBJ2-5; TRBD2 agrees at 8 bases. This CDR3 region has 12 residues. Germline V gene data show CDR1 as DFQATT and CDR2 as SNEGSKA (reference sequence). V dropped 5 bases and J dropped 4; count of bases not matched to a gene: 3. The CDR3 DNA is TGCAGTGCTGCGGGGGGTGGAGAGACCCAGTACTTC. Residues: CSAAGGGETQYF.

This clonotype was found a few times. This sequence joins TRBV7-2 and TRBJ1-2; D not certain. V lost 6 bases and J lost 5, with 13 bases in between. The germline V gene encodes CDR1 SGHTA and CDR2 FQGNSA. The length of the CDR3 is 13 residues. The CDR3 loop is CASSTDKSYGYTF. As DNA, the CDR3 is TGTGCCAGCAGTACTGACAAGTCATATGGCTACACCTTC. The whole variable domain, remainder taken from reference TRBV7-2 and TRBJ1-2, is GAGVSQSPSNKVTEKGKDVELRCDPISGHTALYWYRQSLGQGLEFLIYFQGNSAPDKSGLPSDRFSAERTGGSVSTLTIQRTQQEDSAVYLCASSTDKSYGYTFGSGTRLTVV.

As for this clonotype: It is unclear where the CDR3 begins or ends on the DNA, so no DNA is shown, and the CDR3 is as TCRdb lists it. The rearrangement joins TRBV30 to TRBJ1-4; TRBD1, the table's D call, was not compared with the DNA. The CDR3 has 17 amino acids, counting both end residues. Germline CDR1 and CDR2: GTSNPN and SVGIG (reference sequence). The CDR3 here is CAWSVGAGSRRGEKRFF.

The CDR3 loop reads CASRTGSSPLHF. CDR3 nucleotides: TGTGCCAGCCGTACAGGGTCTTCACCCCTCCACTTT. The rearrangement links TRBV27 to TRBJ1-6; D perhaps matches TRBD1 (6 bases). Germline CDR1 is MNHEY and CDR2 is SMNVEV (reference sequence). Deletions cut 8 bases from V and 9 bases from J, with 11 bases between. CDR3 length equals 12 residues.

The gene calls are TRBV9 and TRBJ2-5; 8 nucleotides line up with TRBD2. The CDR3 consists of 16 residues. The V segment lost 0 bases and the J segment 0 bases; nucleotides outside the gene matches: 4. The germline V gene has CDR1 SGDLS and CDR2 YYNGEE. The CDR3 bases are TGTGCCAGCAGCGTAGCAGGTAGCGGGAACCAAGAGACCCAGTACTTC. The encoded protein is CASSVAGSGNQETQYF.

This clonotype was recorded a few times. V gene TRBV5-1 combines with J gene TRBJ1-2; D is perhaps TRBD1 (6 bases). The germline V gene has CDR1 SGHRS and CDR2 YFSETQ. The CDR3 is 17 residues long. Trimming removed 4 bases from V and 7 bases from J, with 26 bases in between. DNA for the CDR3: TGCGCCAGCAGCCCACAGGGTGCAGGCCTCACCACGGGTGGCTACACCTTC. Encoded protein: CASSPQGAGLTTGGYTF.

This clonotype has only a few counts. V gene TRBV6-6 combines with J gene TRBJ2-1; 10 nucleotides align to TRBD1. This CDR3 comprises 15 residues. The V segment lost 7 bases and the J segment 7 bases; nucleotides outside the gene matches: 10. CDR1 is MNHNY and CDR2 is SVGAGI in the germline V gene (reference sequence). DNA for the CDR3: TGTGCCAGCAAACCCCTCCGGGACAGGGGTAATGAGCAGTTCTTC. This gives the protein CASKPLRDRGNEQFF.

The J gene is TRBJ1-1, the V gene TRBV14, with a weak D call TRBD1 (6 bases). The V and J ends lost 2 bases and 4 bases respectively, with 14 bases between them. Germline V gives CDR1 SGHDN, CDR2 FVKESK. This CDR3 contains 15 residues. As DNA, the CDR3 is TGTGCCAGCAGCCAATGGATCAGGGGTATCACTGAAGCTTTCTTT. Protein: CASSQWIRGITEAFF.

This clonotype showed up just a few times. V gene TRBV20-1 combines with J gene TRBJ2-3; tentative D call: TRBD1 (6 bases). The CDR3 loop spans 14 amino acids. Germline V gives CDR1 DFQATT, CDR2 SNEGSKA (reference sequence). The V end was cut by 3 bases, the J end by 3 bases, with 13 bases between. In DNA form, the CDR3 reads TGCAGTGCTAGCGAACAGGGTGTGACAGATACGCAGTATTTT. It codes for CSASEQGVTDTQYF.

This clonotype was detected only a few times. The gene calls are TRBV11-2 and TRBJ1-2, with D possibly matching TRBD1 (5 bases). Germline lookup yields CDR1 SGHAT and CDR2 FQNNGV. Deletions cut 2 bases from V and 6 bases from J, with 16 bases between. The CDR3 runs to 15 residues. CDR3 DNA sequence: TGTGCCAGCAGCTTAACTGGGACTTGGGAGCATGGCTACACCTTC. This codes for CASSLTGTWEHGYTF.

The rearrangement uses TRBV29-1 and TRBJ2-7, with D unclear. The V end lost 7 bases, the J end lost 2 bases, and 12 bases lay between the germline ends. The length of the CDR3 is 12 residues. Germline CDR1 is SQVTM and CDR2 is ANQGSEA. The CDR3 sequence: CSAYDGTYEQYF. The CDR3 region has the DNA TGCAGCGCCTACGACGGTACCTACGAGCAGTACTTC.

V usage is TRBV7-2 and J usage is TRBJ1-2; D uncertain. V lost 3 bases and J lost 5, with 13 bases in between. CDR1 and CDR2 (germline): SGHTA, FQGNSA. The CDR3 sequence is 14 residues long. The CDR3 nucleotides are TGTGCCAGCAGCTTGGCCTCCACAGTTTATGGCTACACCTTC. Its protein product is CASSLASTVYGYTF.

This clonotype has only one observation. The chain combines TRBV7-9 with TRBJ1-2; 10 bases match TRBD1. The J segment lost 6 bases and the V segment lost 5 bases, leaving 15 bases of the junction unmatched. Germline values: CDR1 SEHNR, CDR2 FQNEAQ (reference sequence). The CDR3 spans 17 residues. CDR3 nucleotides: TGTGCCAGCAGCCTACTTAGGGCGGGGGACAGGGGCGATGGCTACACCTTC. This encodes CASSLLRAGDRGDGYTF.

There are a few counts of this clonotype. The chain employs TRBV7-3 and TRBJ2-5, with D possibly being TRBD1 (6 bases). Germline V gene data show CDR1 as SGHTA and CDR2 as FQGTGA. V lost 2 bases and J lost 9, with 13 bases in between. CDR3 size: 13 residues. This CDR3 reads CASSLGVGGSQYF. CDR3 coding DNA: TGTGCCAGCAGCTTAGGAGTAGGGGGTTCCCAGTACTTC.